The clone carrying this TCR beta chain was counted a few times. What it binds is not known. Germline assignment: CDR1 SEHNR and CDR2 FQNEAQ (reference sequence). V was shortened by 5 bases and J by 5 bases, with 11 bases between the two germline ends. CDR3 length equals 13 residues. This sample stems from a study of T cell repertoires in cytomegalovirus infection. In the study overall: In public TCR beta signatures, there were indications of both CMV infection and matching HLA type.

TCRdb ran MiXCR on the reads and lists one entry per CDR3 protein. The data show nearly 650,000 distinct CDR3 sequences, with approximately 24% seen just once and roughly 8% held by the top ten. Notes on the study in general: Carriers of CMV and the relevant HLA type were discriminated by public TCR beta frequency. There were HLA-C-restricted CMV-specific TCR beta clonotypes dominating the ex vivo response.

The sequenced material came from CD8+ T cells from PBMCs. This receptor was taken from a human donor in good health (CMV status not recorded). Some clones in this sample may be carry-over from other donors' samples. This chain uses TRBV7-9 with TRBJ2-3; D is ambiguous. CDR3 DNA sequence: TGTGCCAGCAGCCCCCCTAACGAAGATACGCAGTATTTT. Protein sequence: CASSPPNEDTQYF.